A single sample gave rise to the 8 T cell receptor beta chains below, sequenced in a study of shared clonotypes between healthy human individuals. Sequencing used immunoSEQ multiplex PCR; TCRdb keeps in-frame clones, though not all of them. The table has 470,000 or so clones, roughly 80% seen once. The sequenced sample consisted of PBMCs. These receptors were taken from a woman aged 40-49 years in good health. Some clones in this sample may be carry-over from other donors' samples.

V and J are TRBV7-8 and TRBJ2-3; tentatively, D is TRBD1 or TRBD2 (5 bases each). The CDR3 is made up of 15 amino acids. Germline values: CDR1 SGHVS, CDR2 FQNEAQ. V dropped 3 bases and J dropped 2 bases, with 12 bases sitting between them. The CDR3 nucleotides read TGTGCCAGCAGCTTTCCCGGGGCTGACACAGATACGCAGTATTTT. Its translation: CASSFPGADTDTQYF.

This clone was found a few times. V is TRBV10-2 and J is TRBJ2-1; D could derive from TRBD1 or TRBD2 (6 bases each). The V and J ends lost 5 bases and 9 bases respectively, with 20 bases between them. Germline V gene sequence: CDR1 WSHSY, CDR2 SAAADI. There are 15 residues in the CDR3. The CDR3 region has the DNA TGCGCCAGCAGTCTTCTAGGGGGGCGGGTAGGTGAGCAGTTCTTC. It codes for CASSLLGGRVGEQFF.

This clone has just a few counts. The chain is built from TRBV5-4 and TRBJ2-1; TRBD2 might be the D (6 bases). The CDR3 is 15 residues long. Trimming took 4 bases from V and 1 from J, leaving 12 bases between them. From germline, CDR1 is SGHNT and CDR2 YYREEE (reference sequence). CDR3 coding DNA: TGTGCCAGCAGCGAGGGAGGTTTTTCCTACAATGAGCAGTTCTTC. Translated, it gives CASSEGGFSYNEQFF.

This chain joins TRBV7-2 and TRBJ2-5; unclear D gene. V shed 5 bases and J shed 1 base, with 8 bases lying between them. This CDR3 has 13 residues. CDR1 is SGHTA and CDR2 is FQGNSA in the germline V gene. The DNA for the CDR3 is TGTGCCAGCAGCCCCAGTAGCCAAGAGACCCAGTACTTC. Translating it yields CASSPSSQETQYF.

On this clone: A much larger clone differs by one base, so this may be a read error. The sample carries other DNA sequences with the same CDR3. The chain is built from TRBV11-2 and TRBJ1-5; 8 positions match TRBD1. Looked up from germline, CDR1 is SGHAT and CDR2 is FQNNGV. This CDR3 contains 14 residues. Written as DNA, the CDR3 is TGTGCCAGCAGCCCGGACAGGGTATCTGAGCCCCAGCACTTT. Amino acids: CASSPDRVSEPQHF.

The chain uses TRBV2 and TRBJ1-2; maybe TRBD1 (6 bases). The CDR3 spans 14 residues. Germline V CDR1 and CDR2: SNHLY, FYNNEI. Trimming removed 4 bases from V and 8 bases from J, with 17 bases in between. The CDR3 DNA reads as TGTGCCAGCAGTGTAGGAATGGGGGCCCAGGGCTACACCTTC. Translation: CASSVGMGAQGYTF.

The CDR3 DNA reads as TGTGCCAGCTCATTACCACGTCGGGGGGCGAGGGACAATGAGCAGTTCTTC. It yields the protein CASSLPRRGARDNEQFF. The V call is TRBV18, the J call TRBJ2-1; a possible D gene is TRBD2 (7 bases). The CDR3 covers 17 residues. V was clipped by 5 bases and J by 5 bases, with 22 bases between them. CDR1 and CDR2 from the germline V gene are KGHSH and LQKENI. Variable domain in full (rest from reference TRBV18 and TRBJ2-1): NAGVMQNPRHLVRRRGQEARLRCSPMKGHSHVYWYRQLPEEGLKFMVYLQKENIIDESGMPKERFSAEFPKEGPSILRIQQVVRGDSAAYFCASSLPRRGARDNEQFFGPGTRLTVL.

The V call is TRBV5-1, the J call TRBJ2-3; 9 bases align to TRBD2. The CDR3 covers 14 residues. Germline CDR1 and CDR2: SGHRS and YFSETQ. Germline trimming cut 5 bases from V and 4 bases from J; bases unmatched to any gene: 5. CDR3 protein: CASRREGSADTQYF. The CDR3 coding sequence is TGCGCCAGCAGGCGGGAGGGCTCGGCAGATACGCAGTATTTT. Supplemented by reference TRBV5-1 and TRBJ2-3, the full variable domain reads KAGVTQTPRYLIKTRGQQVTLSCSPISGHRSVSWYQQTPGQGLQFLFEYFSETQRNKGNFPGRFSGRQFSNSRSEMNVSTLELGDSALYLCASRREGSADTQYFGPGTRLTVL.